These 17 T cell receptor beta chains originate from one sample sequenced in a study of long-term antiretroviral therapy in people with HIV. The immunoSEQ assay was v3.0, run at survey level. Produced via immunoSEQ multiplex PCR; TCRdb's table is partial and in-frame only. The sample records fewer than 45,000 clones, 85% being singletons. The sequencing here drew on unsorted PBMCs, taken approximately 2.9 years before starting antiretroviral therapy. The receptors were gathered from a woman aged 25 to 39 with HIV.

The chain links TRBV19 to TRBJ1-1, with a weak D call TRBD1 (5 bases). The CDR3 extends over 14 amino acids. Trimming took off 3 bases at V and 3 bases at J, with 11 bases between the two ends. Germline loops: CDR1 LNHDA, CDR2 SQIVND (reference sequence). In DNA, the CDR3 is TGTGCCAGTAGTATTGGGACCAGAGACACTGAAGCTTTCTTT. Protein: CASSIGTRDTEAFF.

The CDR3 loop is CASSLSPNQPQHF. The CDR3 coding sequence is TGCGCCAGCAGCTTGTCCCCGAATCAGCCCCAGCATTTT. The genes are TRBV5-1 and TRBJ1-5; D remains unclear. The V end was cut by 1 base, the J end by 4 bases, with 6 bases between. The CDR3 totals 13 residues. Per the germline V gene, CDR1 is SGHRS and CDR2 is YFSETQ.

This sequence joins TRBV5-1 and TRBJ2-7; 7 positions match TRBD1. V lost 4 bases, J lost 4 bases, and 23 bases stayed unmatched. This CDR3 is 19 amino acids long. Germline CDR1 and CDR2: SGHRS and YFSETQ. Here the CDR3 reads CASSLQSHGGGQSPYEQYF. Written as DNA, the CDR3 is TGCGCCAGCAGCCTGCAGTCGCACGGTGGGGGACAGTCCCCTTACGAGCAGTACTTC.

The chain joins TRBV6-5 to TRBJ2-2; D possibly corresponds to TRBD1 (5 bases). This CDR3 comprises 13 residues. CDR1 and CDR2 (germline): MNHEY, SVGAGI. V lost 5 bases and J 5 bases, leaving 9 bases between the germline ends. DNA for the CDR3: TGTGCCAGCAGTCAAAGGGGTACCGGGGAGCTGTTTTTT. This encodes CASSQRGTGELFF.

The V gene is TRBV9, the J gene TRBJ2-3; D ambiguous. The CDR3 has 13 residues. Trimming took 4 bases from V and 6 from J, leaving 12 bases between them. CDR1 and CDR2 from the germline V gene are SGDLS and YYNGEE. The DNA of the CDR3 is TGTGCCAGCAGCCCCAACAGCTTCGATACGCAGTATTTT. The encoded protein is CASSPNSFDTQYF.

The chain combines TRBV27 with TRBJ2-7; 7 bases are shared with TRBD1. The CDR3 extends over 15 amino acids. Germline CDR1 reads MNHEY; CDR2 reads SMNVEV (reference sequence). The trim removed 2 bases at V and 2 bases at J, leaving 6 bases unmatched. CDR3 coding DNA: TGTGCCAGCAGTTTAGGAAGGGGGCGCACCTACGAGCAGTACTTC. Encoded protein: CASSLGRGRTYEQYF.

Remarks on this clone: The DNA is omitted, as the CDR3 cannot be located on it reliably, and the CDR3 follows TCRdb's listing. This chain links TRBV9 with TRBJ1-1; the table's D call of TRBD1 was not tested on the DNA. CDR1 is SGDLS, CDR2 YYNGEE, per germline. Ends included, the CDR3 has 15 residues. The CDR3 spells CASSVAQGTPTPHWF.

The chain employs TRBV5-6 and TRBJ2-7; weak D call: TRBD1 (5 bases). V was clipped by 4 bases and J by 2 bases, with 13 bases between them. The germline CDR1 and CDR2 sequences are SGHDT and YYEEEE. This CDR3 is 14 amino acids long. CDR3 residues: CASSKGAVPYEQYV. CDR3 DNA: TGTGCCAGCAGCAAAGGGGCAGTCCCCTACGAGCAGTACGTC.

CDR3 DNA sequence: TGTGCCAGCAGCGTCAGACCGGGACAACTCCCCGAGGACTACACCTTC. Amino acid sequence: CASSVRPGQLPEDYTF. This chain links TRBV9 with TRBJ1-2; D is possibly TRBD1 (6 bases). The CDR3 has 16 amino acids. The V end was cut by 2 bases, the J end by 10 bases, with 24 bases between. Germline CDR1 reads SGDLS; CDR2 reads YYNGEE.

The rearrangement links TRBV14 to TRBJ1-3; D is unresolved. The CDR3 is 17 residues long. The V gene lost 0 bases and the J gene lost 0 bases, with 12 bases spanning the gap. Germline V CDR1 and CDR2: SGHDN, FVKESK. This chain's CDR3 is CASSQDWVMSSGNTIYF. The CDR3 DNA sequence: TGTGCCAGCAGCCAAGATTGGGTGATGAGCTCTGGAAACACCATATATTTT.

The chain combines TRBV30 with TRBJ2-1, with D uncertain. This CDR3 is built from 14 residues. CDR1 GTSNPN and CDR2 SVGIG come from the germline V gene (reference sequence). The V gene lost 4 bases and the J gene lost 0 bases, with 10 bases spanning the gap. The CDR3 loop reads CAWTFTSSYNEQFF. Here the CDR3 DNA reads TGTGCCTGGACCTTTACAAGCTCCTACAATGAGCAGTTCTTC.

V usage is TRBV7-3 and J usage is TRBJ2-1; D uncertain. Germline assignment: CDR1 SGHTA and CDR2 FQGTGA. The CDR3 has 17 residues. The germline V and J ends were trimmed by 2 bases and 0 bases, with 14 bases remaining between them. Written as DNA, the CDR3 is TGTGCCAGCAGCTTAGCCCCCCTCAGGAGCTCCTACAATGAGCAGTTCTTC. It codes for CASSLAPLRSSYNEQFF.

This rearrangement joins TRBV9 to TRBJ1-2; D is possibly TRBD1 (5 bases). The CDR3 totals 14 residues. The germline CDR1 and CDR2 sequences are SGDLS and YYNGEE. Trimming took 1 base from V and 7 from J, leaving 14 bases between them. CDR3 sequence (DNA): TGTGCCAGCAGCGTACGATCAGGGTGGGGTGGCTACACCTTC. Protein sequence: CASSVRSGWGGYTF.

The rearrangement links TRBV4-1 to TRBJ2-3; 11 nucleotides align to TRBD2. The CDR3 length is 16 residues. Germline assignment: CDR1 MGHRA and CDR2 YSYEKL. Trimming at V came to 1 base and at J to 2 bases, leaving 2 bases not matched to a gene. CDR3 sequence: CASSQVGLAATDTQYF. Here the CDR3 DNA reads TGCGCCAGCAGCCAAGTGGGACTAGCGGCCACAGATACGCAGTATTTT.

V and J are TRBV5-4 and TRBJ1-2; 7 nucleotides match TRBD1. The CDR3 runs 16 residues. Unmatched junction bases numbered 10, after V lost 4 bases and J lost 1 base. Germline V gene sequence: CDR1 SGHNT, CDR2 YYREEE (reference sequence). The DNA of the CDR3 is TGTGCCAGCAGCCCGAGGAACAGGGGAGATAACTATGGCTACACCTTC. It encodes CASSPRNRGDNYGYTF.

This rearrangement joins TRBV27 to TRBJ2-1; D might be TRBD1 (5 bases). The CDR3 is made up of 18 amino acids. CDR1 and CDR2 from the germline V gene are MNHEY and SMNVEV (reference sequence). With 4 bases removed from V and 2 bases from J, the gap between germline ends came to 21 bases. The CDR3 nucleotides are TGTGCCAGCAGTTCGATGGGCAGGGTGGTAGAAGCCTACAATGAGCAGTTCTTC. Protein sequence: CASSSMGRVVEAYNEQFF.

The V call is TRBV18, the J call TRBJ1-3; 8 positions match TRBD1. The germline gives CDR1 KGHSH, CDR2 LQKENI. V gave up 5 bases and J gave up 1 base; unmatched junction bases: 4. CDR3 length equals 15 residues. CDR3 DNA: TGTGCCAGCTCAAAGGACAGGGAGTCTGGAAACACCATATATTTT. It encodes CASSKDRESGNTIYF.